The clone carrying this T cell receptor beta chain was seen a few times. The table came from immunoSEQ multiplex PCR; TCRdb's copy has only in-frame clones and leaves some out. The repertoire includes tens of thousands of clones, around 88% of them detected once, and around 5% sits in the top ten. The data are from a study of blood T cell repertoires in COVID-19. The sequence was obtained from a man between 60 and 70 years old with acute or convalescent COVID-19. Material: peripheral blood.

Written as DNA, the CDR3 is TGTGCCTGGAGTTATACAGACTACGAGCAGTACTTC. Residues: CAWSYTDYEQYF. V and J are TRBV30 and TRBJ2-7; D remains ambiguous. V lost 2 bases to trimming and J lost 3 bases, with 8 bases between them. CDR1 is GTSNPN, CDR2 SVGIG, per germline (reference sequence). The CDR3 runs to 12 residues. Based on the CDR3 plus reference TRBV30 and TRBJ2-7, the full variable domain is SQTIHQWPATLVQPVGSPLSLECTVEGTSNPNLYWYRQAAGRGLQLLFYSVGIGQISSEVPQNLSASRPQDRQFILSSKKLLLSDSGFYLCAWSYTDYEQYFGPGTRLTVT.